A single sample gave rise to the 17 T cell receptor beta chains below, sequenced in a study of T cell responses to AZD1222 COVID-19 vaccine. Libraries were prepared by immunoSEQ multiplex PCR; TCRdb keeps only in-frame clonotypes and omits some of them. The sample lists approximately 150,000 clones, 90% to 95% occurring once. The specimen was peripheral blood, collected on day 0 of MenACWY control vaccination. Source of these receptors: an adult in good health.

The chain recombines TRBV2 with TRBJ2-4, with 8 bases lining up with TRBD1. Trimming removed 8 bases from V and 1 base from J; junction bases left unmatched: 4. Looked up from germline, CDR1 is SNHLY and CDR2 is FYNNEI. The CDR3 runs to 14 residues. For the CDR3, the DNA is TGTGCCAGCGACCGGGACAGGGCCAAAAACATTCAGTACTTC. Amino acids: CASDRDRAKNIQYF.

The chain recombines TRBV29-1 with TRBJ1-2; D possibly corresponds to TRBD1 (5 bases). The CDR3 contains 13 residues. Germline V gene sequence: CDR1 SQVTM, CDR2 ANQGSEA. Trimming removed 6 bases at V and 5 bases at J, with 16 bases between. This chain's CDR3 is CSVEPGQSYGYTF. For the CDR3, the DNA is TGCAGCGTCGAACCGGGGCAGTCTTATGGCTACACCTTC. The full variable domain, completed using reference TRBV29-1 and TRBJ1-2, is SAVISQKPSRDICQRGTSLTIQCQVDSQVTMMFWYRQQPGQSLTLIATANQGSEATYESGFVIDKFPISRPNLTFSTLTVSNMSPEDSSIYLCSVEPGQSYGYTFGSGTRLTVV.

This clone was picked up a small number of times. CDR3 amino acids: CASSPRTGMDTEAFF. CDR3 DNA sequence: TGTGCCAGCTCACCAAGGACAGGGATGGACACTGAAGCTTTCTTT. The rearrangement joins TRBV18 to TRBJ1-1, with TRBD1 identical over 8 bases. The germline V gene has CDR1 KGHSH and CDR2 LQKENI. V trimming: 2 bases; J trimming: 3 bases; junction bases outside the gene matches: 5. The CDR3 is 15 residues long.

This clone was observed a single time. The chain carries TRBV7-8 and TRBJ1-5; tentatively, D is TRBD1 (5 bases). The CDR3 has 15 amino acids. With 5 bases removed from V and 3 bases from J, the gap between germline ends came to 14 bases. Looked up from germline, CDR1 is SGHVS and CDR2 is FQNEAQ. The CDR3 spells CASSRGVEVNQPQHF. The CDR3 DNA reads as TGTGCCAGCAGCCGAGGGGTAGAGGTCAATCAGCCCCAGCATTTT. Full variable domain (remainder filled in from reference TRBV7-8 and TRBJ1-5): GAGVSQSPRYKVAKRGQDVALRCDPISGHVSLFWYQQALGQGPEFLTYFQNEAQLDKSGLPSDRFFAERPEGSVSTLKIQRTQQEDSAVYLCASSRGVEVNQPQHFGDGTRLSIL.

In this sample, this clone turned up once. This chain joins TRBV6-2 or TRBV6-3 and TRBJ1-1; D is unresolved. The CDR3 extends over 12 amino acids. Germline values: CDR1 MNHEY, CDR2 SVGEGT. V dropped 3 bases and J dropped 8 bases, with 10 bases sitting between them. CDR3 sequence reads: CASSYFGPEAFF. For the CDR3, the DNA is TGTGCCAGCAGTTATTTTGGGCCCGAAGCTTTCTTT.

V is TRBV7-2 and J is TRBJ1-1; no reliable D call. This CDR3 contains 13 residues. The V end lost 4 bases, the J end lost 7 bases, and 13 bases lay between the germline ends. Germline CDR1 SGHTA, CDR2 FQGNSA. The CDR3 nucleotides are TGTGCCAGCAGCTCCCCAGGTAGGCATGAAGCTTTCTTT. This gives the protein CASSSPGRHEAFF.

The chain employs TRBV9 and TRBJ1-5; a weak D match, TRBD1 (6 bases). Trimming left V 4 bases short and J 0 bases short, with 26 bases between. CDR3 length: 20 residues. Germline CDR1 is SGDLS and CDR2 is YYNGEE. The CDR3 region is CASSFRRGGRVGYSNQPQHF. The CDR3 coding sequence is TGTGCCAGCAGCTTCCGAAGGGGGGGGCGAGTCGGATATAGCAATCAGCCCCAGCATTTT. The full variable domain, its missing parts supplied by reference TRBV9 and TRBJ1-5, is DSGVTQTPKHLITATGQRVTLRCSPRSGDLSVYWYQQSLDQGLQFLIQYYNGEERAKGNILERFSAQQFPDLHSELNLSSLELGDSALYFCASSFRRGGRVGYSNQPQHFGDGTRLSIL.

The CDR3, as DNA: TGTGCCAGCAGCCCCCTGGTGGAGGACCGGGGCTCCTACAATGAGCAGTTCTTC. It codes for CASSPLVEDRGSYNEQFF. This chain links TRBV16 with TRBJ2-1; possible D gene TRBD2, 5 bases. Germline V gives CDR1 KGHSY, CDR2 FQNENV. This CDR3 is built from 18 residues. V shed 4 bases and J shed 0 bases, with 19 bases lying between them.

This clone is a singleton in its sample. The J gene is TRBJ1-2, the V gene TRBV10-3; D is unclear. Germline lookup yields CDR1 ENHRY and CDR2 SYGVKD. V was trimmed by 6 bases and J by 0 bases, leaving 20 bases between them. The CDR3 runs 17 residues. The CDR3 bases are TGTGCCATCAGGGATACCCGGGCCCTCACCCCTAACTATGGCTACACCTTC. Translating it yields CAIRDTRALTPNYGYTF.

The CDR3 nucleotides read TGTGCCAGTACCCCCTCTGGCGACGCCGGGGAGCTGTTTTTT. Its translation: CASTPSGDAGELFF. The chain joins TRBV19 to TRBJ2-2, with D unclear. The V gene lost 7 bases and the J gene lost 6 bases, with 15 bases spanning the gap. This CDR3 is 14 amino acids long. Germline CDR1 and CDR2: LNHDA and SQIVND (reference sequence).

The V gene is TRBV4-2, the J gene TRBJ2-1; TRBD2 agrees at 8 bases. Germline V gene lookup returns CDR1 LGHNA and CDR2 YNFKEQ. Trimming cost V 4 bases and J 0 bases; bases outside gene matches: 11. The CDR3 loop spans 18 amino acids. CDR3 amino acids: CASSRGTTSGSSYNEQFF. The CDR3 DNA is TGTGCCAGCAGCCGGGGGACTACTAGCGGTAGCTCCTACAATGAGCAGTTCTTC.

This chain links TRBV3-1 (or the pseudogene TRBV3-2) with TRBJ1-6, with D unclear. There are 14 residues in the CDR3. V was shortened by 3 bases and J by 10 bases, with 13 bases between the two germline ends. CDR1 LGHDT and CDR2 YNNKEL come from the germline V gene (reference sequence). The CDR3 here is CASSHRNGYSPLHF. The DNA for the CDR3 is TGTGCCAGCAGCCACCGCAACGGGTACTCACCCCTCCACTTT.

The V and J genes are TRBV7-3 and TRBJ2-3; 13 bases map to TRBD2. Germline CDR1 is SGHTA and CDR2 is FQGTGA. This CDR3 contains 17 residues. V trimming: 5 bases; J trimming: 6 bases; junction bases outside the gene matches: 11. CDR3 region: CASSDPGLAGAGDTQYF. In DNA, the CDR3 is TGTGCCAGCAGCGATCCAGGACTAGCGGGAGCAGGGGATACGCAGTATTTT.

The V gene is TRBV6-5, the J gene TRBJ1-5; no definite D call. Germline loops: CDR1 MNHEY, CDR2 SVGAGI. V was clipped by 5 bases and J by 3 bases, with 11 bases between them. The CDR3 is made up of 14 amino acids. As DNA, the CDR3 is TGTGCCAGCAGTCCGGCAGTCAACAATCAGCCCCAGCATTTT. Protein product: CASSPAVNNQPQHF.

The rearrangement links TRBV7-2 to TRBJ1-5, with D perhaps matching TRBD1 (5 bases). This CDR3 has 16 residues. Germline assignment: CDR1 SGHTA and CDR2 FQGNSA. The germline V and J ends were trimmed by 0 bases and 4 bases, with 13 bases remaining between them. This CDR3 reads CASSLAFGHTNQPQHF. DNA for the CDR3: TGTGCCAGCAGCTTAGCGTTCGGACATACAAATCAGCCCCAGCATTTT.

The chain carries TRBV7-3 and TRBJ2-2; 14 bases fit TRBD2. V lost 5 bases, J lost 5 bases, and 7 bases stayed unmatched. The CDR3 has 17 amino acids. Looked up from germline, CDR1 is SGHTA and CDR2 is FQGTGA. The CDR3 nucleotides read TGTGCCAGCAGCCCTCGGACTAGCGGGAGGTCGACCGGGGAGCTGTTTTTT. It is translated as CASSPRTSGRSTGELFF.

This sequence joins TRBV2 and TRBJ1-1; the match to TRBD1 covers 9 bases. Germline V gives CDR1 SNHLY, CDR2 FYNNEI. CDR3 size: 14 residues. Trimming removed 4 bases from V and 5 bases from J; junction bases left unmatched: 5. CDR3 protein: CASSVGQGYTEAFF. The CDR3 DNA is TGTGCCAGCAGTGTCGGACAGGGGTATACTGAAGCTTTCTTT. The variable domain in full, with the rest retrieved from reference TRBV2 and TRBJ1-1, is EPEVTQTPSHQVTQMGQEVILRCVPISNHLYFYWYRQILGQKVEFLVSFYNNEISEKSEIFDDQFSVERPDGSNFTLKIRSTKLEDSAMYFCASSVGQGYTEAFFGQGTRLTVV.